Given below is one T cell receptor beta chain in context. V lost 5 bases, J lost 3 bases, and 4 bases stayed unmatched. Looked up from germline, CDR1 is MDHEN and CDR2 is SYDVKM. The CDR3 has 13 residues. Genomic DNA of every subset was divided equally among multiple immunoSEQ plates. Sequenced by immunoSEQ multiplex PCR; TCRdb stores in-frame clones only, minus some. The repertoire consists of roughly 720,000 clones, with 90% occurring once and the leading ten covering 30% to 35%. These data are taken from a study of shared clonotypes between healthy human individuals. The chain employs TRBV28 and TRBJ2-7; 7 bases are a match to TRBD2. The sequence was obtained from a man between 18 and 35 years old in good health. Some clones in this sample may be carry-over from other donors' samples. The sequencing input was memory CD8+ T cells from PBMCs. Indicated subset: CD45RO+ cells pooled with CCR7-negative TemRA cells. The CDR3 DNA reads TGTGCCAGCAGTGAGCGGGAAGACTACGAGCAGTACTTC. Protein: CASSEREDYEQYF.